This is a list of T cell receptor beta chains from one sample in a study of shared clonotypes between healthy human individuals. Only in-frame clones appear in the TCRdb table, and some are missing; sequencing was by immunoSEQ multiplex PCR. The sample lists about 2.4 million clones; under 95% were seen once. Sequencing used naive CD4+ T cells from PBMCs. These receptors originate from a man between 18 and 35 years old in good health. Some clones in this sample may be carry-over from other donors' samples. CDR3s include the opening cysteine and the closing phenylalanine or tryptophan. A D gene is named only where the DNA matches it firmly. Rows give clone size only sometimes, using once, few, many, or a class for an expanded clone.

TRBJ2-3,TRBV7-2,-,13,-,TGTGCCAGCAGCCACCCTGGGGTAGATACGCAGTATTTT,CASSHPGVDTQYF
TRBJ1-2,TRBV30,-,14,-,TGTGCCTGGAGTGTAGGGAGGGGTTTTAATGGCTACACCTTC,CAWSVGRGFNGYTF
TRBJ2-3,TRBV9,once,14,-,TGTGCCAGCAGCGTGGTCCCCGGCACAGATACGCAGTATTTT,CASSVVPGTDTQYF
TRBJ2-5,TRBV7-9,-,12,-,TGTGCCAGCAGCCCCCAAGGGGAGACCCAGTACTTC,CASSPQGETQYF
TRBJ2-7,TRBV7-3,-,15,-,TGTGCCAGCAGCTTAGGGTCCGTAGACTCCTACGAGCAGTACTTC,CASSLGSVDSYEQYF
TRBJ2-3,TRBV7-2,-,14,-,TGTGCCAGCAGCTTATGGCGAGCAACAGATACGCAGTATTTT,CASSLWRATDTQYF
TRBJ2-7,TRBV11-1,-,16,TRBD1,TGTGCCAGCAGCGTTAACAGGGGGCTATCCTCCTACGAGCAGTACTTC,CASSVNRGLSSYEQYF
TRBJ1-1,TRBV6-6,-,16,-,TGTGCCAGCAGTTACTCAGGACAGAATCTGAACACTGAAGCTTTCTTT,CASSYSGQNLNTEAFF
TRBJ2-7,TRBV10-3,-,18,-,TGTGCCATCAGTGAGTCGGGTAGAAAGGGGACCCAATTCTACGAGCAGTACTTC,CAISESGRKGTQFYEQYF
TRBJ2-3,TRBV10-3,once,16,TRBD1,TGTGCCATCAGTCTGGGGACAGCAACTAGCACAGATACGCAGTATTTT,CAISLGTATSTDTQYF
TRBJ2-7,TRBV18,-,15,-,TGTGCCAGCTCACCACCGGGGACGACCTCCACAGGGCAGTACTTC,CASSPPGTTSTGQYF
TRBJ1-1,TRBV27,-,17,-,TGTGCCAGCAGTTTACAGGGCACCCGCTCTTATTCCACTGAAGCTTTCTTT,CASSLQGTRSYSTEAFF
TRBJ2-7,TRBV30,-,14,-,TGTGCCTGGAACCCAAAGTCAGTTCCCTACGAGCAGTACTTC,CAWNPKSVPYEQYF
TRBJ1-1,TRBV11-2,few,13,TRBD1,TGTGCCAGCAGCTTACGGACAGGGACTGAAGCTTTCTTT,CASSLRTGTEAFF
TRBJ2-1,TRBV5-1,-,17,TRBD2,TGCGCCAGCAGCTTGCTCTCCCTAGCGGGCTCCTACAATGAGCAGTTCTTC,CASSLLSLAGSYNEQFF
TRBJ2-3,TRBV2,-,13,-,TGTGCCAGCAGTGAAAGGCCGGGGGTGTCGCAGTATTTT,CASSERPGVSQYF
TRBJ1-1,TRBV6-6,few,13,-,TGTGCCAGCAGACTTGGAGGAAGAACTGAAGCTTTCTTT,CASRLGGRTEAFF